This TCR beta chain was observed in a study of spatial heterogeneity in lung cancer. Across the study: Combinations of a unique TCR and a UMI were tallied in raw reads, and on average each appeared more than ten times. Study findings and constraints: The appearance of ubiquitous expanded tumor TCRs in blood was greater at resection than follow-up.

Germline lookup yields CDR1 SGHDT and CDR2 YYEEEE. V was shortened by 4 bases and J by 4 bases, with 10 bases between the two germline ends. The CDR3 length is 13 residues. The sample's time point: sample taken at primary tumor resection. The authors sequenced whole RNA from tumor, nontumor lung or frozen PBMC without sorting. The donor group consisted of over 55 patients who had untreated, early-stage non-small cell lung cancer. The table lists this clonotype with many counts. Its antigen is undetermined. This beta chain came through as a stray read in a library set up for alpha chains, and its size says little. Each molecule of TCR cDNA was tagged with one unique molecular identifier. TCRdb recomputed calls from the 5' RACE reads with MiXCR, one row per CDR3 protein. The table has thousands of distinct CDR3 sequences, 3.5% to 5% seen once.

This chain joins TRBV5-6 and TRBJ2-3; D is unclear. The sequencing used PBMCs, collected at surgery. The receptor was derived from a male donor with early-stage non-small cell lung cancer. The CDR3: CASSLDLADTQYF. CDR3 nucleotides: TGTGCCAGCAGCCTAGATTTAGCAGATACGCAGTATTTT.